This TCR beta chain was documented in a study of blood T cell repertoires in COVID-19. For the study at large: Sites across the United States, Italy and Spain contributed samples from acute and convalescent COVID-19. PBMCs, B-cell-depleted T cells, or T cells were the source of the cDNA or gDNA that made up the material.

The V gene's germline CDR1 is MGHRA and CDR2 YSYEKL. The CDR3 loop spans 15 amino acids. Trimming removed 1 base from V and 5 bases from J; junction bases left unmatched: 3. In the original processing: For nucleated cells, counts were estimated from reference gene primer amplification. This table comes from immunoSEQ multiplex PCR, and its TCRdb copy is limited to in-frame clones, with some not included. V and J calls and clone size are as listed in that table; D and trimming were resolved from the DNA. This table holds approximately 150,000 clones, around 88% found once. Material: peripheral blood. This receptor was obtained from a woman aged 60 to 75 with acute or convalescent COVID-19. The chain is built from TRBV4-1 and TRBJ1-3, with 9 bases aligning to TRBD1. The CDR3 reads CASSQGTGERNTIYF. CDR3 bases: TGCGCCAGCAGCCAAGGGACAGGGGAACGAAACACCATATATTTT.